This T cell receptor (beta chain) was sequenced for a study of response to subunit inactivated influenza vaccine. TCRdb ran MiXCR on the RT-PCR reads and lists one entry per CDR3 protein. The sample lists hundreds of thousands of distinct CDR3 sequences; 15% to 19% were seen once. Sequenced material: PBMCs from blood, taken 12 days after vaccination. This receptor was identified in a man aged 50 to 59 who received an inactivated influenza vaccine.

The CDR3 loop is CASSAPWTGSTDTQYF. The CDR3 DNA reads TGTGCCAGCAGCGCTCCTTGGACAGGGAGCACAGATACGCAGTATTTT. The chain uses TRBV12-3 or TRBV12-4 and TRBJ2-3, with TRBD1 matching 8 bases. V lost 6 bases, J lost 0 bases, and 8 bases stayed unmatched. The length of the CDR3 is 16 residues.